The TCR beta chain under discussion was sequenced for a study of control samples from healthy donors and cancer patients. Sequencing was performed with immunoSEQ multiplex PCR; in TCRdb, only in-frame clones are kept and a portion is missing. The table has 100,000 to 150,000 clones, 92% seen once. To note about this clone: Relative to the germline gene, one junction end is altered; a read error may explain this.

Germline CDR1 reads SGHVS; CDR2 reads FNYEAQ. The CDR3 loop spans 16 amino acids. The rearrangement uses TRBV7-6 and TRBJ2-7; 9 nucleotides line up with TRBD1. The clonotype was recovered from a man in his late teens or twenties in good health. Sequences were obtained from blood. In DNA, the CDR3 is TGTGCCAGCAGCTTAGGTGGGACAGGGAGCTCCTACGAGCAGCACTTC. This encodes CASSLGGTGSSYEQHF. Based on the CDR3 plus reference TRBV7-6 and TRBJ2-7, the full variable domain is GAGVSQSPRYKVTKRGQDVALRCDPISGHVSLYWYRQALGQGPEFLTYFNYEAQQDKSGLPNDRFSAERPEGSISTLTIQRTEQRDSAMYRCASSLGGTGSSYEQHFGPGTRLTVT.